This T cell receptor beta chain was observed in a study of CD8 T cells in ankylosing spondylitis. Germline-derived CDR1 and CDR2 are SEHNR and FQNEAQ (reference sequence). V was trimmed by 3 bases and J by 2 bases, leaving 6 bases between them. The CDR3 sequence is 13 residues long. Findings and limits, study-wide: It was reported that disease-linked clones were significantly enriched in matched ankylosing spondylitis synovial fluid.

This clonotype showed up just a few times. The target antigen is unknown. In making TCR beta libraries, quantitative 5'-RACE with molecular barcodes was used. TCRdb fed the 5' RACE reads into MiXCR, producing one record per CDR3 protein. This sample has under 300,000 distinct CDR3 sequences, with over 8.5% found just once. Material: blood, either unsorted or a sorted T cell fraction (not recorded which). The receptor was derived from a male donor with ankylosing spondylitis or in good health (not recorded which). The rearrangement uses TRBV7-9 and TRBJ2-3, with D unresolved. For the CDR3, the DNA is TGTGCCAGCAGCTTGACGAACACAGATACGCAGTATTTT. Protein: CASSLTNTDTQYF.